Each of the 23 T cell receptor beta chains below was sequenced from the same sample in a study of blood T cell repertoires in COVID-19. The table came from immunoSEQ multiplex PCR; TCRdb's copy has only in-frame clones and leaves some out. In the table there are over 85,000 clones, around 89% of which are singletons. The sample taken for sequencing was peripheral blood. The receptor source for this set is a woman between 50 and 59 years old with acute or convalescent COVID-19.

The chain recombines TRBV5-4 with TRBJ2-7; 9 positions agree with TRBD1. V lost 0 bases and J lost 5; bases outside the gene matches: 6. Germline loops: CDR1 SGHNT, CDR2 YYREEE (reference sequence). The CDR3 has 15 amino acids. The CDR3, as DNA: TGTGCCAGCAGCTTGGGGGGACAGGGTAATCACGAGCAGTACTTC. It codes for CASSLGGQGNHEQYF.

The chain has TRBV27 and TRBJ2-7, with 8 bases that match TRBD1. The junction had 10 bases not matched to a gene; V was cut back by 4 bases and J by 2 bases. The CDR3 contains 16 residues. Germline loops: CDR1 MNHEY, CDR2 SMNVEV (reference sequence). The CDR3 nucleotides are TGTGCCAGCAGTTCGGACTACAGGGGGGCCCCCTACGAGCAGTACTTC. The encoded protein is CASSSDYRGAPYEQYF.

This clone was counted between two and nine times. V and J are TRBV27 and TRBJ1-1; D is undetermined. CDR1 MNHEY and CDR2 SMNVEV come from the germline V gene (reference sequence). With 3 bases removed from V and 0 bases from J, the gap between germline ends came to 14 bases. CDR3 size: 16 residues. The CDR3 here is CASSFDPRRLNTEAFF. CDR3 nucleotides: TGTGCCAGCAGTTTTGACCCCAGGAGGCTGAACACTGAAGCTTTCTTT.

This clone was counted only a few times. The V and J genes are TRBV5-1 and TRBJ2-7, with D perhaps matching TRBD2 (6 bases). Germline CDR1 SGHRS, CDR2 YFSETQ. The CDR3 sequence is 15 residues long. V gave up 4 bases and J gave up 7 bases, with 21 bases separating them. For the CDR3, the DNA is TGCGCCAGCAGCCCGGAGGGGACCCGGACGACGGAGCAGTACTTC. Translation gives CASSPEGTRTTEQYF.

The chain employs TRBV18 and TRBJ1-1, with D possibly TRBD1 on 6 matching bases. The CDR3 sequence is 18 residues long. Germline assignment: CDR1 KGHSH and CDR2 LQKENI. Trimming took 3 bases from V and 0 from J, leaving 20 bases between them. The DNA of the CDR3 is TGTGCCAGCTCACCTCAGGCAGGGACAAAGGCTATGAACACTGAAGCTTTCTTT. Encoded protein: CASSPQAGTKAMNTEAFF.

The V gene is TRBV28, the J gene TRBJ2-7, with 8 bases identical to TRBD1. The germline gives CDR1 MDHEN, CDR2 SYDVKM. With 5 bases clipped from V and 4 bases from J, the junction kept 1 base outside the gene matches. The CDR3 is 12 amino acids. Here the CDR3 reads CASSGQGYEQYF. The CDR3 DNA is TGTGCCAGCAGTGGACAGGGATACGAGCAGTACTTC.

The chain combines TRBV11-2 with TRBJ2-1, with D perhaps TRBD2 (6 bases). The CDR3 runs to 13 residues. Germline values: CDR1 SGHAT, CDR2 FQNNGV. The germline V and J ends were trimmed by 5 bases and 8 bases, with 13 bases remaining between them. CDR3 DNA: TGTGCCAGCAGCCTCCGGGAGAAACATGAGCAGTTCTTC. Translated, it gives CASSLREKHEQFF.

The chain employs TRBV4-2 and TRBJ2-1, with TRBD2 matching 10 bases. CDR1 is LGHNA and CDR2 is YNFKEQ in the germline V gene. With 0 bases clipped from V and 8 bases from J, the junction kept 7 bases outside the gene matches. This CDR3 comprises 16 residues. CDR3 loop: CASSQDQAGGIDEQFF. As DNA, the CDR3 is TGTGCCAGCAGCCAAGATCAAGCGGGAGGGATAGATGAGCAGTTCTTC.

This chain links TRBV5-6 with TRBJ2-5; a possible D gene is TRBD1 (6 bases). CDR1 and CDR2 (germline): SGHDT, YYEEEE. The CDR3 has 13 residues. V gave up 4 bases and J gave up 2 bases, with 9 bases separating them. This CDR3 is CASSPGQQETQYF. The CDR3 DNA reads as TGTGCCAGCAGCCCAGGACAGCAAGAGACCCAGTACTTC.

The chain uses TRBV21-1 and TRBJ1-3; TRBD1 is the table's D call and was not checked against the DNA. TRBV21-1 is tagged as a pseudogene. The CDR3 runs 16 residues. This chain's CDR3 is CASSKCGRGPGNTIYF. The CDR3 region has the DNA TGTGCCAGCAGCAAGTGTGGCAGGGGCCCTGGAAACACCATATATTTT.

CDR3 coding DNA: TGTGCCAGCAGCCAACGGAGCGGGAATCCCACAGATACGCAGTATTTT. Protein sequence: CASSQRSGNPTDTQYF. The chain joins TRBV4-2 to TRBJ2-3, with 7 bases identical to TRBD2. The CDR3 sequence is 16 residues long. Germline CDR1 is LGHNA and CDR2 is YNFKEQ. V gave up 2 bases and J gave up 2 bases; unmatched junction bases: 7.

The V and J genes are TRBV12-3 or TRBV12-4 and TRBJ2-1; 9 positions match TRBD1. V was pared by 4 bases and J by 7 bases, with 2 bases of the junction left unmatched. The CDR3 sequence is 13 residues long. CDR3 sequence: CASSWDRVNEQFF. Written as DNA, the CDR3 is TGTGCCAGCAGTTGGGACAGGGTTAATGAGCAGTTCTTC.

This sequence joins TRBV2 and TRBJ2-7, with a possible D match to TRBD2 (6 bases). CDR3 length: 14 amino acids. Germline CDR1 is SNHLY and CDR2 is FYNNEI. V was clipped by 0 bases and J by 3 bases, with 9 bases between them. The CDR3 reads CASSEAREIYEQYF. CDR3 in DNA: TGTGCCAGCAGTGAAGCCCGGGAGATCTACGAGCAGTACTTC.

The gene calls are TRBV2 and TRBJ2-7; the D gene is possibly TRBD1 (6 bases). There are 16 residues in the CDR3. V gave up 6 bases and J gave up 7 bases, with 25 bases separating them. Germline CDR1 is SNHLY and CDR2 is FYNNEI. The CDR3 nucleotides are TGTGCCAGCAGAGAGGCCCTCTCGATCTATCAGGGGGAGCAGTACTTC. This encodes CASREALSIYQGEQYF.

The rearrangement joins TRBV18 to TRBJ2-1, with TRBD2 matching over 9 bases. J gave up 4 bases and V 4 bases, and 5 bases lay outside the gene matches. CDR1 is KGHSH and CDR2 is LQKENI in the germline V gene. CDR3 size: 15 residues. CDR3 region: CASSRRTSEYNEQFF. Written as DNA, the CDR3 is TGTGCCAGCTCACGAAGGACTAGCGAGTACAATGAGCAGTTCTTC.

This sequence joins TRBV4-1 and TRBJ1-6; 8 bases fit TRBD1. The junction had 5 bases not matched to a gene; V was cut back by 0 bases and J by 10 bases. The CDR3 extends over 15 amino acids. The germline V gene encodes CDR1 MGHRA and CDR2 YSYEKL. DNA for the CDR3: TGCGCCAGCAGCCAAGATGGACAGGGAAACTCACCCCTCCACTTT. It encodes CASSQDGQGNSPLHF.

The chain carries TRBV15 and TRBJ2-5; perhaps TRBD2 as D (7 bases). The DNA matches TRBJ2-7 better at its end, which makes the J call doubtful. Germline V lookup: CDR1 LNHNV, CDR2 YYDKDF (reference sequence). The CDR3 contains 15 residues. The CDR3 coding sequence is TGTGCCACCAGCAGAGATCGAGGGGGAGGGCACGAGCAGTACTTC. Residues: CATSRDRGGGHEQYF.

This chain's CDR3 is CASSLVTGTGGYEQYF. DNA for the CDR3: TGCGCCAGCAGCTTGGTTACCGGGACAGGGGGCTACGAGCAGTACTTC. The rearrangement joins TRBV5-1 to TRBJ2-7, with 11 nucleotides matching TRBD1. The CDR3 contains 16 residues. Trimming at V came to 0 bases and at J to 3 bases, leaving 5 bases not matched to a gene. Germline loops: CDR1 SGHRS, CDR2 YFSETQ.

The chain carries TRBV10-2 and TRBJ1-5; 10 bases map to TRBD1. The trim removed 3 bases at V and 3 bases at J, leaving 2 bases unmatched. The CDR3 is made up of 15 amino acids. Germline V lookup: CDR1 WSHSY, CDR2 SAAADI. The chain's CDR3 is CASSEGTGVNQPQHF. The DNA for the CDR3 is TGCGCCAGCAGTGAAGGGACAGGGGTCAATCAGCCCCAGCATTTT.

The rearrangement joins TRBV6-2 or TRBV6-3 to TRBJ2-3, with TRBD2 identical over 8 bases. From germline, CDR1 is MNHEY and CDR2 SVGEGT. After removal of 0 bases from V and 1 base from J, the junction contained 3 bases not matched to a gene. The CDR3 sequence is 16 residues long. In DNA, the CDR3 is TGTGCCAGCAGTTACTCGACCGGGGGGGGCACAGATACGCAGTATTTT. Protein sequence: CASSYSTGGGTDTQYF.

The V gene is TRBV5-1, the J gene TRBJ2-5; TRBD1 aligns across 9 bases. This CDR3 has 16 residues. V dropped 4 bases and J dropped 4; count of bases not matched to a gene: 11. CDR1 and CDR2 from the germline V gene are SGHRS and YFSETQ. CDR3 loop: CASSLALGQGTETQYF. CDR3 coding DNA: TGCGCCAGCAGCCTGGCCCTGGGACAGGGCACAGAGACCCAGTACTTC. The full variable domain, with the rest looked up from reference TRBV5-1 and TRBJ2-5, is KAGVTQTPRYLIKTRGQQVTLSCSPISGHRSVSWYQQTPGQGLQFLFEYFSETQRNKGNFPGRFSGRQFSNSRSEMNVSTLELGDSALYLCASSLALGQGTETQYFGPGTRLLVL.

The chain uses TRBV15 and TRBJ1-6, with D maybe TRBD1 (5 bases). Germline V gene data show CDR1 as LNHNV and CDR2 as YYDKDF (reference sequence). The V end lost 6 bases, the J end lost 10 bases, and 13 bases lay between the germline ends. CDR3 length: 13 amino acids. The CDR3 region is CATSQGSSSPLHF. DNA of the CDR3: TGTGCCACCAGTCAGGGCTCGAGCTCACCCCTCCACTTT.

V and J are TRBV7-9 and TRBJ1-2, with D tentatively TRBD1 (6 bases). Germline lookup yields CDR1 SEHNR and CDR2 FQNEAQ (reference sequence). V lost 4 bases and J 4 bases, leaving 13 bases between the germline ends. There are 14 residues in the CDR3. In DNA form, the CDR3 reads TGTGCCAGCAGCTCCCGACAGGATACCTATGGCTACACCTTC. It is translated as CASSSRQDTYGYTF.